These 19 T cell receptor beta chains were all obtained from the same sample, sequenced in a study of blood T cell repertoires in COVID-19. The protocol was immunoSEQ multiplex PCR, while the TCRdb copy is restricted to in-frame clones and leaves out a portion. The sample lists about 54,000 clones, over 70% occurring once. Sequencing used peripheral blood. The source is a human donor in a cohort sampled during active COVID-19.

The V call is TRBV2, the J call TRBJ2-4, with D tentatively TRBD2 (7 bases). This CDR3 has 16 amino acids. The germline CDR1 and CDR2 sequences are SNHLY and FYNNEI. Trimming took off 2 bases at V and 1 base at J, with 12 bases between the two ends. The CDR3 coding sequence is TGTGCCAGCAGTGAAATCGGGGGGCCGGCCAAAAACATTCAGTACTTC. It translates to CASSEIGGPAKNIQYF.

The V and J genes are TRBV5-6 and TRBJ1-1, with D unresolved. This CDR3 spans 15 amino acids. CDR1 and CDR2 (germline): SGHDT, YYEEEE. Trimming pared 2 bases from V and 5 bases from J, leaving 16 bases between. CDR3 loop: CASSLGSIGGTEAFF. In DNA form, the CDR3 reads TGTGCCAGCAGCTTAGGTTCAATTGGAGGGACTGAAGCTTTCTTT.

Here the CDR3 DNA reads TGTGCCAGCAGCTTCGCGCAGGGGCCCTACGAGCAGTACTTC. Its protein product is CASSFAQGPYEQYF. The gene calls are TRBV13 and TRBJ2-7; D is possibly TRBD1 (6 bases). CDR1 PRHDT and CDR2 FYEKMQ come from the germline V gene (reference sequence). The CDR3 totals 14 residues. V dropped 3 bases and J dropped 2 bases, with 11 bases sitting between them.

The V and J genes are TRBV11-1 and TRBJ1-4; maybe TRBD1 (5 bases). This CDR3 is built from 14 residues. Per germline, CDR1 SGHAT and CDR2 FQDESV (reference sequence). Trimming took 5 bases from V and 7 from J, leaving 14 bases between them. The CDR3 coding sequence is TGTGCCAGCAGCCAGACAGAGCCCGGTGAAAAACTGTTTTTT. This sequence encodes CASSQTEPGEKLFF.

In this sample, this clone turned up once. The CDR3 sequence: CASSGTGGNTIYF. DNA for the CDR3: TGTGCCAGCAGTGGGACAGGGGGAAACACCATATATTTT. The rearrangement uses TRBV2 and TRBJ1-3; 8 nucleotides line up with TRBD1. Germline loops: CDR1 SNHLY, CDR2 FYNNEI. This CDR3 has 13 residues. With 4 bases clipped from V and 4 bases from J, the junction kept 0 bases outside the gene matches.

The genes are TRBV18 and TRBJ2-5, with D perhaps matching TRBD2 (6 bases). Germline V gives CDR1 KGHSH, CDR2 LQKENI. V dropped 4 bases and J dropped 2 bases, with 8 bases sitting between them. The CDR3 length is 13 residues. Written as DNA, the CDR3 is TGTGCCAGCTCACGGGGGGATCAAGAGACCCAGTACTTC. Translating gives CASSRGDQETQYF.

The chain links TRBV7-3 to TRBJ2-1, with D possibly matching TRBD2 (6 bases). Germline CDR1 SGHTA, CDR2 FQGTGA. The ends were cut back, 2 bases at V and 6 bases at J, with 11 bases in the middle. This CDR3 comprises 14 residues. This CDR3 reads CASSLYAGPNEQFF. In nucleotides, the CDR3 is TGTGCCAGCAGCTTATACGCGGGGCCCAATGAGCAGTTCTTC.

The chain uses TRBV30 and TRBJ1-4, with 10 positions matching TRBD1. This CDR3 spans 14 amino acids. CDR1 and CDR2 (germline): GTSNPN, SVGIG (reference sequence). V was pared by 3 bases and J by 8 bases, with 6 bases of the junction left unmatched. The DNA of the CDR3 is TGTGCCTGGAGCCGGGACAGGGGAAGGGAAAAACTGTTTTTT. Its protein product is CAWSRDRGREKLFF.

The J gene is TRBJ2-3, the V gene TRBV3-1 (or the pseudogene TRBV3-2); 7 bases line up with TRBD2. J gave up 2 bases and V 1 base, and 3 bases lay outside the gene matches. The CDR3 extends over 15 amino acids. Germline CDR1 reads LGHDT; CDR2 reads YNNKEL (reference sequence). The chain's CDR3 is CASSQALAVTDTQYF. In DNA form, the CDR3 reads TGTGCCAGCAGCCAAGCCCTAGCGGTCACAGATACGCAGTATTTT.

The rearrangement uses TRBV7-9 and TRBJ1-5, with unresolved D. The CDR3 runs to 15 residues. Trimming left V 5 bases short and J 0 bases short, with 11 bases between. Germline assignment: CDR1 SEHNR and CDR2 FQNEAQ (reference sequence). In nucleotides, the CDR3 is TGTGCCAGCAGCCCAAGCGGGGATAGCAATCAGCCCCAGCATTTT. Translated, it gives CASSPSGDSNQPQHF.

The chain joins TRBV5-1 to TRBJ2-5; D is possibly TRBD1 (6 bases). CDR1 is SGHRS, CDR2 YFSETQ, per germline. The CDR3 contains 14 residues. The V gene lost 4 bases and the J gene lost 1 base, with 11 bases spanning the gap. The CDR3 protein is CASSAGQLQETQYF. CDR3 sequence (DNA): TGCGCCAGCAGCGCCGGACAGCTCCAAGAGACCCAGTACTTC.

V is TRBV3-1 (or the pseudogene TRBV3-2) and J is TRBJ1-6, with TRBD1 matching 11 bases. The junction had 1 base not matched to a gene; V was cut back by 3 bases and J by 9 bases. This CDR3 comprises 14 residues. The germline V gene has CDR1 LGHDT and CDR2 YNNKEL (reference sequence). The CDR3: CASSQGQGGSPLHF. In nucleotides, the CDR3 is TGTGCCAGCAGCCAGGGACAGGGGGGTTCACCCCTCCACTTT.

The CDR3 reads CASSDRTGIPDTQYF. The CDR3 bases are TGTGCCAGCAGCGACCGGACAGGGATTCCAGATACGCAGTATTTT. V usage is TRBV7-6 and J usage is TRBJ2-3; 8 bases align to TRBD1. Trimming cost V 5 bases and J 4 bases; bases outside gene matches: 8. The CDR3 is 15 amino acids. Germline CDR1 reads SGHVS; CDR2 reads FNYEAQ.

The genes are TRBV5-1 and TRBJ2-7, with 9 positions matching TRBD1. CDR1 is SGHRS and CDR2 is YFSETQ in the germline V gene. The CDR3 sequence is 16 residues long. The V segment lost 1 base and the J segment 9 bases; nucleotides outside the gene matches: 14. CDR3 protein: CASSLNIAGTGSLQYF. Here the CDR3 DNA reads TGCGCCAGCAGCTTGAATATAGCCGGGACAGGGTCATTGCAGTACTTC.

J is TRBJ2-7 and V is TRBV11-2; TRBD2 might be the D (6 bases). Germline lookup yields CDR1 SGHAT and CDR2 FQNNGV. The V end was cut by 5 bases, the J end by 6 bases, with 11 bases between. This CDR3 comprises 12 residues. The CDR3 spells CASSPGLSEQYF. In DNA, the CDR3 is TGTGCCAGCAGCCCGGGACTTTCCGAGCAGTACTTC.

V is TRBV7-9 and J is TRBJ2-7, with 10 bases identical to TRBD2. After removal of 6 bases from V and 3 bases from J, the junction contained 5 bases not matched to a gene. This CDR3 has 14 amino acids. From germline, CDR1 is SEHNR and CDR2 FQNEAQ (reference sequence). The CDR3 DNA is TGTGCCAGCAGTGCCGGACTAGCGGACTACGAGCAGTACTTC. As protein: CASSAGLADYEQYF.

The chain carries TRBV5-1 and TRBJ2-5, with 9 nucleotides matching TRBD1. This CDR3 has 14 residues. J lost 5 bases, V lost 4 bases, and 6 bases had no gene match. Germline V CDR1 and CDR2: SGHRS, YFSETQ. CDR3 DNA: TGCGCCAGCAGCCGGGGACAGGGAGGGGAGACCCAGTACTTC. This codes for CASSRGQGGETQYF.

The chain uses TRBV5-1 and TRBJ2-2; 8 nucleotides align to TRBD1. Germline V gene sequence: CDR1 SGHRS, CDR2 YFSETQ. The trim removed 4 bases at V and 6 bases at J, leaving 8 bases unmatched. The CDR3 extends over 15 amino acids. CDR3 coding DNA: TGCGCCAGCAGCGCGGGGACAGGCCTTGCCGGGGAGCTGTTTTTT. Protein: CASSAGTGLAGELFF.

This chain uses TRBV6-5 with TRBJ2-5; 7 nucleotides agree with TRBD1. This CDR3 contains 12 residues. Trimming removed 6 bases from V and 5 bases from J; junction bases left unmatched: 3. Germline CDR1 reads MNHEY; CDR2 reads SVGAGI. For the CDR3, the DNA is TGTGCCAGCAGGACAGGGATGGAGACCCAGTACTTC. Amino acid sequence: CASRTGMETQYF.